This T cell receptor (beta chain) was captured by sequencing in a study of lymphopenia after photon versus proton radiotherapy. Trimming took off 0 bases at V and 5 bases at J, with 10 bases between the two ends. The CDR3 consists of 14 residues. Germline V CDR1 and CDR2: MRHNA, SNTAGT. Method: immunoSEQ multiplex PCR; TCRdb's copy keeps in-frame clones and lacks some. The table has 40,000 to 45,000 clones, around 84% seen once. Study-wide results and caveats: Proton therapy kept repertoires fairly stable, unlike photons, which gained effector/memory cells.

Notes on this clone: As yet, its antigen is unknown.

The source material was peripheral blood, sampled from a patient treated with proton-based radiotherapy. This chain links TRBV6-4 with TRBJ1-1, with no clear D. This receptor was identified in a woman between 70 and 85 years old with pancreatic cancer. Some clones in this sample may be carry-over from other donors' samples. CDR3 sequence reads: CASSDSSLGTEAFF. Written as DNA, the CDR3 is TGTGCCAGCAGTGACTCGAGTTTGGGGACTGAAGCTTTCTTT.